A single sample is the source of the 15 T cell receptor beta chains below, sequenced in a study of shared clonotypes between healthy human individuals. Data came from immunoSEQ multiplex PCR; TCRdb stores just in-frame clones and leaves some out. This table holds about 2.3 million clones, 85% to 95% found once. Sequenced material: naive CD4+ T cells from PBMCs. The sample's subset: CD45RA+ positively selected. These receptors originate from a man between 18 and 35 years old in good health. Some clones in this sample may be carry-over from other donors' samples.

This chain uses TRBV27 with TRBJ1-1; D unresolved. Germline CDR1 reads MNHEY; CDR2 reads SMNVEV (reference sequence). V gave up 6 bases and J gave up 5 bases, with 13 bases separating them. There are 13 residues in the CDR3. For the CDR3, the DNA is TGTGCCAGCAGAAACTCGGGTGGAACTGAAGCTTTCTTT. Its translation is CASRNSGGTEAFF.

This clone came up a few times. Other DNA sequences from this sample encode an identical CDR3 as well. This chain joins TRBV18 and TRBJ1-5, with D unclear. There are 13 residues in the CDR3. CDR1 and CDR2 from the germline V gene are KGHSH and LQKENI. Trimming took off 1 base at V and 5 bases at J, with 6 bases between the two ends. The CDR3: CASSPRVDQPQHF. The CDR3 nucleotides read TGTGCCAGCTCACCACGGGTCGATCAGCCCCAGCATTTT.

The chain recombines TRBV25-1 with TRBJ2-3, with 13 positions matching TRBD2. Germline V CDR1 and CDR2: MGHDK, SYGVNS. After removal of 2 bases from V and 4 bases from J, the junction contained 9 bases not matched to a gene. CDR3 length: 18 amino acids. The CDR3: CASSERLAGGSRADTQYF. The CDR3 DNA is TGTGCCAGCAGTGAACGACTAGCGGGAGGCTCTCGGGCAGATACGCAGTATTTT.

The chain combines TRBV7-8 with TRBJ2-5; D not certain. V dropped 1 base and J dropped 5 bases, with 8 bases sitting between them. Germline V gives CDR1 SGHVS, CDR2 FQNEAQ. The CDR3 runs to 13 residues. CDR3 bases: TGTGCCAGCAGCTTAGGTCTCGGGGAGACCCAGTACTTC. Translation: CASSLGLGETQYF.

The CDR3 region has the DNA TGTGCCAGCAGCTCCTGGAGCTCCTACAATGAGCAGTTCTTC. Its protein is CASSSWSSYNEQFF. The V and J genes are TRBV6-1 and TRBJ2-1; D is uncertain. The V gene lost 6 bases and the J gene lost 0 bases, with 9 bases spanning the gap. This CDR3 is 14 amino acids long. The germline V gene encodes CDR1 MNHNS and CDR2 SASEGT.

V is TRBV28 and J is TRBJ2-3; 8 nucleotides agree with TRBD2. The CDR3 has 14 amino acids. Germline V gene sequence: CDR1 MDHEN, CDR2 SYDVKM. The V segment lost 8 bases and the J segment 4 bases; nucleotides outside the gene matches: 8. The CDR3 nucleotides are TGTGCCAGCGGGTCGGGGGGGTACTCAGATACGCAGTATTTT. Translation gives CASGSGGYSDTQYF.

This sequence joins TRBV5-8 and TRBJ1-5; 10 positions match TRBD1. The CDR3 is 15 amino acids. Germline CDR1 and CDR2: SGHTS and YDEGEE. V was clipped by 6 bases and J by 7 bases; unmatched bases: 10. The CDR3 DNA follows: TGTGCCAGCATACTAACCGGGACAGGGGCCCAGCCCCAGCATTTT. Protein product: CASILTGTGAQPQHF.

The V call is TRBV10-3, the J call TRBJ2-1; 8 nucleotides line up with TRBD2. V dropped 2 bases and J dropped 9; count of bases not matched to a gene: 0. The CDR3 covers 12 residues. Per germline, CDR1 ENHRY and CDR2 SYGVKD. In DNA, the CDR3 is TGTGCCATCAGTGAGACTAGCGGTGAGCAGTTCTTC. This sequence encodes CAISETSGEQFF.

V gene TRBV2 combines with J gene TRBJ1-5; D unclear. CDR1 and CDR2 (germline): SNHLY, FYNNEI. CDR3 length equals 14 residues. V was trimmed by 3 bases and J by 3 bases, leaving 9 bases between them. This chain's CDR3 is CASSEQTTNQPQHF. In DNA, the CDR3 is TGTGCCAGCAGTGAGCAGACCACCAATCAGCCCCAGCATTTT.

The CDR3 sequence: CASSIVAGFSSNQPQHF. The DNA for the CDR3 is TGTGCCAGTAGTATAGTAGCAGGGTTTAGTAGCAATCAGCCCCAGCATTTT. This chain joins TRBV19 and TRBJ1-5, with D tentatively TRBD1 (5 bases). The V gene lost 1 base and the J gene lost 0 bases, with 13 bases spanning the gap. Germline V CDR1 and CDR2: LNHDA, SQIVND (reference sequence). The CDR3 is made up of 17 amino acids.

The gene calls are TRBV5-6 and TRBJ1-1; 9 bases are a match to TRBD1. Germline CDR1 reads SGHDT; CDR2 reads YYEEEE. The CDR3 extends over 17 amino acids. V trimming: 5 bases; J trimming: 1 base; junction bases outside the gene matches: 12. This CDR3 is CASRETGTGHGNTEAFF. The CDR3 DNA follows: TGTGCCAGCAGGGAAACCGGGACAGGGCATGGGAACACTGAAGCTTTCTTT.

This chain connects TRBV27 to TRBJ2-5; D perhaps matches TRBD2 (5 bases). V lost 6 bases and J lost 3, with 14 bases in between. The CDR3 has 14 amino acids. In germline, CDR1 is MNHEY, CDR2 SMNVEV (reference sequence). The chain's CDR3 is CASRTTGNKETQYF. The CDR3 DNA reads TGTGCCAGCAGAACGACGGGGAACAAAGAGACCCAGTACTTC.

V is TRBV7-9 and J is TRBJ1-4; D uncertain. Germline V gene lookup returns CDR1 SEHNR and CDR2 FQNEAQ (reference sequence). Trimming took off 3 bases at V and 0 bases at J, with 11 bases between the two ends. This CDR3 is 16 amino acids long. For the CDR3, the DNA is TGTGCCAGCAGCTTTTGGCGGGATCCAACTAATGAAAAACTGTTTTTT. This codes for CASSFWRDPTNEKLFF.

This chain uses TRBV5-4 with TRBJ2-7; D uncertain. V lost 3 bases and J lost 2, with 6 bases in between. There are 12 residues in the CDR3. The germline gives CDR1 SGHNT, CDR2 YYREEE (reference sequence). The CDR3 here is CASSSSPYEQYF. CDR3 DNA: TGTGCCAGCAGCTCTAGTCCCTACGAGCAGTACTTC. The full variable domain, completed using reference TRBV5-4 and TRBJ2-7, is ETGVTQSPTHLIKTRGQQVTLRCSSQSGHNTVSWYQQALGQGPQFIFQYYREEENGRGNFPPRFSGLQFPNYSSELNVNALELDDSALYLCASSSSPYEQYFGPGTRLTVT.

A few counts support this clone. This sequence joins TRBV7-9 and TRBJ1-1; D is possibly TRBD1 (5 bases). The V gene lost 7 bases and the J gene lost 7 bases, with 10 bases spanning the gap. The CDR3 length is 11 residues. Germline V CDR1 and CDR2: SEHNR, FQNEAQ (reference sequence). For the CDR3, the DNA is TGTGCCAGCACCAGGGAGTTTGAAGCTTTCTTT. Protein product: CASTREFEAFF.